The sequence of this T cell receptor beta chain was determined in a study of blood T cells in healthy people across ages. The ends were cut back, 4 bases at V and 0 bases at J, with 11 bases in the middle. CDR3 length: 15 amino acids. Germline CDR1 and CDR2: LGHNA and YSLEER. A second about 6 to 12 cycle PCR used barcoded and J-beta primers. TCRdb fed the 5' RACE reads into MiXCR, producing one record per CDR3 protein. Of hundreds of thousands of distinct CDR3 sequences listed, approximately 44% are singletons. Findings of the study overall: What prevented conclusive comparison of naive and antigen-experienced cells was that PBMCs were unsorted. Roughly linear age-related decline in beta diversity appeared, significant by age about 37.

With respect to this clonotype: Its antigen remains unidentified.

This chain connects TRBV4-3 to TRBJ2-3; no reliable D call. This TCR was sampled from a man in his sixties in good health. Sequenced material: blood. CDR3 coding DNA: TGCGCCAGCAGCCTTCAGCGTTTTAGCACAGATACGCAGTATTTT. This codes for CASSLQRFSTDTQYF.